This T cell receptor beta chain derives from a study of T cells expressing NK-cell markers. TCRdb re-called the 5' RACE reads; one entry per CDR3 protein, DNA not given. This table lists some 460,000 distinct CDR3 sequences. The V gene's germline CDR1 is MGHDK and CDR2 SYGVNS. The CDR3 has 13 residues. The gene calls are TRBV25-1 and TRBJ1-1; TCRdb picks TRBD1, but there is no DNA to check that call. The sequenced sample consisted of blood T cells: a sorted CD56 or NKG2C T cell subset, CD4+ or CD8+ T cells, or bulk PBMC T cells (not recorded which). The sequence was obtained from a woman aged 50 to 65 in good health. The CDR3 here is CASIGQQNTEAFF.